This entry features one TCR beta chain sequence. As originally analysed: Scientists estimated how many nucleated cells there were by amplifying reference gene primers. Some clones are missing from TCRdb's copy, which holds only in-frame ones; the method was immunoSEQ multiplex PCR. The DNA was the basis for D and trimming; V, J and clone size are from that table. The sample lists 130,000 to 150,000 clones; 84% were seen once. The entry originates in a study of blood T cell repertoires in COVID-19. Across the whole study: Sources were T cells, B-cell-depleted T cells, or PBMCs; the material itself was cDNA or gDNA.

V was clipped by 3 bases and J by 2 bases, with 10 bases between them. Germline CDR1 and CDR2: LGHNA and YSLEER. The CDR3 consists of 14 residues. This TCR was recovered from a human donor in a cohort sampled during active COVID-19. The sequencing input was peripheral blood. This sequence joins TRBV4-3 and TRBJ1-2, with D perhaps TRBD1 (6 bases). For the CDR3, the DNA is TGCGCCAGCAGCCAGGGACACTCGAACTATGGCTACACCTTC. Its protein product is CASSQGHSNYGYTF.